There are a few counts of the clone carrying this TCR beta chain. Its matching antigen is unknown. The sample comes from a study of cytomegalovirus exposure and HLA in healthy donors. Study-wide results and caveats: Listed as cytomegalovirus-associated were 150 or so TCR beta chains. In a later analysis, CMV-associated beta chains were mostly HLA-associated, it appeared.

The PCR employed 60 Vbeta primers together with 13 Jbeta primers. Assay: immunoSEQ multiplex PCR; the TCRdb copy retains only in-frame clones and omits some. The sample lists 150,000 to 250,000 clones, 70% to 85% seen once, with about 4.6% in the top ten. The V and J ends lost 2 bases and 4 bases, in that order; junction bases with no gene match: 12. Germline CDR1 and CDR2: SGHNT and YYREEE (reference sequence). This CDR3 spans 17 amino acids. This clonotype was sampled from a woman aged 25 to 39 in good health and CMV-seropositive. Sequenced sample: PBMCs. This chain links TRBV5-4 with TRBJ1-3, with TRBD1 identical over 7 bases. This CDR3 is CASSFYLGGAGGNTIYF. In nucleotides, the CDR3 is TGTGCCAGCAGCTTTTATCTAGGGGGCGCAGGAGGAAACACCATATATTTT. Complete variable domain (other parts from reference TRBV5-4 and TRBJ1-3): ETGVTQSPTHLIKTRGQQVTLRCSSQSGHNTVSWYQQALGQGPQFIFQYYREEENGRGNFPPRFSGLQFPNYSSELNVNALELDDSALYLCASSFYLGGAGGNTIYFGEGSWLTVV.